The 5 T cell receptor beta chains in this list originate from one sample, sequenced in a study of identifying expanded T cells in peripheral blood. Sequenced by immunoSEQ multiplex PCR; TCRdb stores in-frame clones only, minus some. The data contain tens of thousands of clones, around 86% of them seen just once; the ten biggest clones take up under 20%. Sequenced material: blood. All receptors come from a person aged 18-69 years in good health.

The chain employs TRBV7-9 and TRBJ2-7; D gene unclear. The length of the CDR3 is 13 residues. V shed 5 bases and J shed 6 bases, with 14 bases lying between them. Germline values: CDR1 SEHNR, CDR2 FQNEAQ (reference sequence). The CDR3 DNA reads TGTGCCAGCAGCCGAGTTGGATACGGCGAGCAGTACGTC. Translation gives CASSRVGYGEQYV.

This clone was seen only a few times. V usage is TRBV11-2 and J usage is TRBJ2-7; 11 nucleotides agree with TRBD2. This CDR3 has 14 residues. With V trimmed by 5 bases and J by 6 bases, 6 bases remained unmatched. Germline loops: CDR1 SGHAT, CDR2 FQNNGV. CDR3 sequence (DNA): TGTGCCAGCAGCCGAGTAGCGGGAGGGACCGAGCAGTACTTC. This gives the protein CASSRVAGGTEQYF. Looking up the rest from reference TRBV11-2 and TRBJ2-7 gives the full variable domain: EAGVAQSPRYKIIEKRQSVAFWCNPISGHATLYWYQQILGQGPKLLIQFQNNGVVDDSQLPKDRFSAERLKGVDSTLKIQPAKLEDSAVYLCASSRVAGGTEQYFGPGTRLTVT.

This chain uses TRBV9 with TRBJ2-2, with D perhaps TRBD2 (5 bases). The V end was cut by 0 bases, the J end by 6 bases, with 12 bases between. The CDR3 spans 15 residues. Germline V CDR1 and CDR2: SGDLS, YYNGEE. CDR3 sequence reads: CASSVGVRGAGELFF. Written as DNA, the CDR3 is TGTGCCAGCAGCGTAGGGGTCCGGGGTGCCGGGGAGCTGTTTTTT.

By its share, this clone is medium-sized. V and J are TRBV19 and TRBJ1-1, with 8 nucleotides matching TRBD1. Germline V gene lookup returns CDR1 LNHDA and CDR2 SQIVND (reference sequence). V lost 4 bases and J lost 1; bases outside the gene matches: 8. The length of the CDR3 is 16 residues. The CDR3 protein is CASSRLTGASNTEAFF. The CDR3 DNA follows: TGTGCCAGTAGTAGATTGACAGGGGCTTCGAACACTGAAGCTTTCTTT.

The chain joins TRBV18 to TRBJ1-6; a possible D gene is TRBD1 (6 bases). Trimming took off 3 bases at V and 8 bases at J, with 14 bases between the two ends. Germline V gene data show CDR1 as KGHSH and CDR2 as LQKENI. The CDR3 is 15 residues long. The CDR3 sequence: CASSPVQGMDSPLHF. As DNA, the CDR3 is TGTGCCAGCTCACCGGTACAGGGAATGGATTCACCCCTCCACTTT. The full variable domain, with the rest looked up from reference TRBV18 and TRBJ1-6, is NAGVMQNPRHLVRRRGQEARLRCSPMKGHSHVYWYRQLPEEGLKFMVYLQKENIIDESGMPKERFSAEFPKEGPSILRIQQVVRGDSAAYFCASSPVQGMDSPLHFGNGTRLTVT.